Detailed here is one T cell receptor (beta chain). The V end lost 3 bases, the J end lost 7 bases, and 16 bases lay between the germline ends. CDR3 length: 15 residues. CDR1 and CDR2 (germline): KGHSH, LQKENI. Generated by immunoSEQ multiplex PCR, the TCRdb table keeps only in-frame clones and is missing some. This table holds roughly 2.2 million clones, more than 85% found once. This sample stems from a study of shared clonotypes between healthy human individuals. Overall study context: Donors consisted of two women and three men between 18 and 49.

Material for sequencing was naive CD4+ T cells from PBMCs. Stated subset: CD45RA+ positively selected. This sequence originates from a man younger than 35 in good health. Some clones in this sample may be carry-over from other donors' samples. The V call is TRBV18, the J call TRBJ1-5; D is perhaps TRBD1 (6 bases). As DNA, the CDR3 is TGTGCCAGCTCACCTACGACCCTCCAGGGGCAGCCCCAGCATTTT. Protein product: CASSPTTLQGQPQHF.